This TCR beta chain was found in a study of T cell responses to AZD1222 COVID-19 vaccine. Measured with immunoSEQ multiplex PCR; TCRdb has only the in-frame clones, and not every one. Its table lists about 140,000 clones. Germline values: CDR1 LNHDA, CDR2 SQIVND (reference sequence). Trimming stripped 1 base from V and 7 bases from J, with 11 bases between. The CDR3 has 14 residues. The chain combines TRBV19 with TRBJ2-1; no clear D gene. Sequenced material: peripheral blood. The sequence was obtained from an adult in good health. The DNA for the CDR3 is TGTGCCAGTAGTATAGGATCCCTAGTGAATGAGCAGTTCTTC. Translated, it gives CASSIGSLVNEQFF.